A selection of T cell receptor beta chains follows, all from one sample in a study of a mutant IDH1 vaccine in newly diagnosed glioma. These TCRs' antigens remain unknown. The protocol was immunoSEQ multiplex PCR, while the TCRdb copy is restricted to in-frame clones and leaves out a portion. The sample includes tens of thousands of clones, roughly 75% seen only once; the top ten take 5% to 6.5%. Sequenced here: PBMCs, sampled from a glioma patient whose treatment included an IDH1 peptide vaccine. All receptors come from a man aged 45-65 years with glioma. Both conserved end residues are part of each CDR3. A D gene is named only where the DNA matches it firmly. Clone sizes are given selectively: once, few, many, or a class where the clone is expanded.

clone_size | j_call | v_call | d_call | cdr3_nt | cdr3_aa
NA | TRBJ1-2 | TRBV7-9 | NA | TGTGCCAGCAGCCCAGTCGGGGGGCGTGGTAACTATGGCTACACCTTC | CASSPVGGRGNYGYTF
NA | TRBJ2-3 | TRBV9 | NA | TGTGCCAGCAGCGCTCGGACAGATACGCAGTATTTT | CASSARTDTQYF
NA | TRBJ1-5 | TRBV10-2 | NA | TGCGCCTCCAGGGAGTGGCGGTCCAATCAGCCCCAGCATTTT | CASREWRSNQPQHF
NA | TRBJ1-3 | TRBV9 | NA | TGTGCCAGCAGCGTAGGCCCGGTAATCTCTGGAAACACCATATATTTT | CASSVGPVISGNTIYF
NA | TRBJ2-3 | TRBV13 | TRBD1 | TGTGCCAGCAGCTTAGGAGGGACAGGGGGGGATACGCAGTATTTT | CASSLGGTGGDTQYF
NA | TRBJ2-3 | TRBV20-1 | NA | TGCAGTGCCACCCTGAGGGATACGCAGTATTTT | CSATLRDTQYF
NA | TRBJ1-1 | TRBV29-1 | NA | TGCAGCGTTGTCAGGGGTTATGAAGCTTTCTTT | CSVVRGYEAFF
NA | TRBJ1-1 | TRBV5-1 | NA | TGCGCCAGCAGCTTACTCCGACAGGAGAACACTGAAGCTTTCTTT | CASSLLRQENTEAFF
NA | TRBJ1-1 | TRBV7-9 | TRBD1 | TGTGCCAGCAGCCCAAGACAACAGGGGGCTGTATCTGAAGCTTTCTTT | CASSPRQQGAVSEAFF
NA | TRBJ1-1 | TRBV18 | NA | TGTGCCAGCTCATCGGACGGTCTGAACACTGAAGCTTTCTTT | CASSSDGLNTEAFF
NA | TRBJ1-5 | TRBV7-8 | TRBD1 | TGTGCCACTACCTCGACAGGGAACAATCAGCCCCAGCATTTT | CATTSTGNNQPQHF
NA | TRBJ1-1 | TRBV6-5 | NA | TGTGCCAGCAGTTACTCGACTTCTTGGGGGAACACTGAAGCTTTCTTT | CASSYSTSWGNTEAFF
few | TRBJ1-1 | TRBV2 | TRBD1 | TGTGCCAGCAGATCCGGGACAGGGCACACTGAAGCTTTCTTT | CASRSGTGHTEAFF
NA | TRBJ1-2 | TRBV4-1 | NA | TGCGCCAGCAGATCCCTACGGGGGGGCTATGGCTACACCTTC | CASRSLRGGYGYTF
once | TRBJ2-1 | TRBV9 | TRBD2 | TGTGCCAGCAGCGTAGAGACTAGCGGGTACAATGAGCAGTTCTTC | CASSVETSGYNEQFF
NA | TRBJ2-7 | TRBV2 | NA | TGTGCCAGCAGTCCTATCCCTTCAGCCGTCGAGCAGTACTTC | CASSPIPSAVEQYF
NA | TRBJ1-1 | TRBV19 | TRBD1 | TGTGCCAGTAGTCTCCAGGGGGTGAGGAACACTGAAGCTTTCTTT | CASSLQGVRNTEAFF
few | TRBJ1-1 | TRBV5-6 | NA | TGTGCCAGCAGGGGCCCCTACACTGAAGCTTTCTTT | CASRGPYTEAFF